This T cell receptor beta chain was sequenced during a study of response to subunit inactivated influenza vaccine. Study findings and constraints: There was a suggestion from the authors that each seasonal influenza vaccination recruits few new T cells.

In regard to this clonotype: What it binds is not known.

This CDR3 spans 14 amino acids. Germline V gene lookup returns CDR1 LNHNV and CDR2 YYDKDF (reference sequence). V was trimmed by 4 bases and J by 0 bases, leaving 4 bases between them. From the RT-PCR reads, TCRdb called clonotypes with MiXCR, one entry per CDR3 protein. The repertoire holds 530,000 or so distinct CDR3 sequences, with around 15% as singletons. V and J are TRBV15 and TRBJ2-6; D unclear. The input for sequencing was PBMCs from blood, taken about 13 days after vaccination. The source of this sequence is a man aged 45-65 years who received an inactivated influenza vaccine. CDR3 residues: CATSTLSGANVLTF. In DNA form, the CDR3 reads TGTGCCACCAGCACGCTCTCTGGGGCCAACGTCCTGACTTTC. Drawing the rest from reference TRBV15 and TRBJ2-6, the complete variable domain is DAMVIQNPRYQVTQFGKPVTLSCSQTLNHNVMYWYQQKSSQAPKLLFHYYDKDFNNEADTPDNFQSRRPNTSFCFLDIRSPGLGDTAMYLCATSTLSGANVLTFGAGSRLTVL.